The clone carrying this T cell receptor beta chain was observed at least ten times. The antigen remains undetermined. The study based diagnoses on clinical symptoms, serum thyroxine and TRAb, thyroid ultrasound and orbital computed tomography. This entry is derived from a study of T cells in Graves' hyperthyroidism and ophthalmopathy. From RNA transcripts, TCR beta CDR3 regions were amplified. Researchers ran a first-round RT-PCR on the TCR CDR3 using the HTBI primer set. Using its own MiXCR run on the multiplex PCR reads, TCRdb lists one record per CDR3 protein. The data contain about 740,000 distinct CDR3 sequences, around 15% of them singletons. Regarding the study as a whole: Ophthalmopathy, as predicted by the model, came a median 6.5 months after the prediction.

The sample taken for sequencing was blood. The receptor's source is a woman aged 18-29 years with Graves' hyperthyroidism.

The CDR3 DNA is TGTGCCAGCAGCTCCTGGACAGCCACCTACGAGCAGTACTTC. This sequence encodes CASSSWTATYEQYF. V usage is TRBV7-9 and J usage is TRBJ2-7; D may be TRBD1 (6 bases). The CDR3 is 14 amino acids. V was pared by 4 bases and J by 2 bases, with 12 bases between. Germline V lookup: CDR1 SEHNR, CDR2 FQNEAQ (reference sequence).